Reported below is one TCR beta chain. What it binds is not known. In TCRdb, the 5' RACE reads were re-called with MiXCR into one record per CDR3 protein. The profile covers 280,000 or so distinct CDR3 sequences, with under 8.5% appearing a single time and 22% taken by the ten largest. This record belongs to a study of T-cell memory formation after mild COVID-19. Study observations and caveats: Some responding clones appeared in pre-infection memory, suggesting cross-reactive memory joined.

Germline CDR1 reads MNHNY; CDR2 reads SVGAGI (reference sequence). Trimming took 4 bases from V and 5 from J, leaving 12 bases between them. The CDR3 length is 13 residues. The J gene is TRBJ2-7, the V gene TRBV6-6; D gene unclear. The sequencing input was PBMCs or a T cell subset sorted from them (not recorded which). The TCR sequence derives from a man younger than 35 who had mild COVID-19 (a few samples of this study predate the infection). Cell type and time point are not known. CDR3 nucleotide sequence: TGTGCCAGCAGTTTCGCGGCCGTGGACGAGCAGTACGTC. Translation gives CASSFAAVDEQYV.